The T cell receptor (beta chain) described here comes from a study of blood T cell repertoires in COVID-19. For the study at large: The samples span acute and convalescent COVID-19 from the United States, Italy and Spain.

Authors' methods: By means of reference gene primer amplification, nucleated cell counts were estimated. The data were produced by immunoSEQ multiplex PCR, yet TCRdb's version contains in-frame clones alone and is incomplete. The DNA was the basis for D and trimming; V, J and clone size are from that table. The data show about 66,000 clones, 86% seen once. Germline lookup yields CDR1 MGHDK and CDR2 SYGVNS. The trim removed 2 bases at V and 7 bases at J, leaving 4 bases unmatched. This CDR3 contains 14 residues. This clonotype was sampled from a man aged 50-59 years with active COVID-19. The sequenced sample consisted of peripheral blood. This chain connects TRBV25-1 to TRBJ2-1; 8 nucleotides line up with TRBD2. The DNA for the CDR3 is TGTGCCAGCAGTGAACCGGGAGGGTTGAATGAGCAGTTCTTC. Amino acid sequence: CASSEPGGLNEQFF.